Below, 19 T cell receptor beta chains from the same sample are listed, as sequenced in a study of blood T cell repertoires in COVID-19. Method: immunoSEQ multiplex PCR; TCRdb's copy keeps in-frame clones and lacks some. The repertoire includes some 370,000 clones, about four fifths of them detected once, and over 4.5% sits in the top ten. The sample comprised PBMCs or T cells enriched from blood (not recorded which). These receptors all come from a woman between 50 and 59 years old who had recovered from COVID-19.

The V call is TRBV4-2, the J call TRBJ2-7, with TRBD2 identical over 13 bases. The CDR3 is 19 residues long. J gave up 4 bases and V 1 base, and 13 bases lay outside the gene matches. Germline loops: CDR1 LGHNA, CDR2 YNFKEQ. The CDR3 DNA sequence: TGTGCCAGCAGCCAAGGTGATGGACTAGCGGGAGATCAAGGGTACGAGCAGTACTTC. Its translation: CASSQGDGLAGDQGYEQYF.

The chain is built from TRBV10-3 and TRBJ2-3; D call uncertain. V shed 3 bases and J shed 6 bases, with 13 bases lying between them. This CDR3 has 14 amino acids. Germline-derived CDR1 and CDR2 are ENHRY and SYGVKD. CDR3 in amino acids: CAISDRVSADTQYF. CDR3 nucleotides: TGTGCCATCAGTGATCGGGTGTCAGCCGATACGCAGTATTTT.

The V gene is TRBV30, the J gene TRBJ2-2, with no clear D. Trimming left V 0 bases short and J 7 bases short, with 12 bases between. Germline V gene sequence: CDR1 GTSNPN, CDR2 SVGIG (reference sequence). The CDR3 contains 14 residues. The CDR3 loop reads CAWSVFPVGGELFF. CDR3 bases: TGTGCCTGGAGTGTTTTTCCAGTTGGCGGGGAGCTGTTTTTT.

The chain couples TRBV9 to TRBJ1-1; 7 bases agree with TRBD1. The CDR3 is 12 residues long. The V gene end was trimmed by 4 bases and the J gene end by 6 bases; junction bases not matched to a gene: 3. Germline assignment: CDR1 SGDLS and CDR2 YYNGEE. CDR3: CASSRQGPEAFF. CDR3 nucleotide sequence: TGTGCCAGCAGCAGACAGGGACCTGAAGCTTTCTTT.

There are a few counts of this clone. The CDR3 loop is CASSEESGDGFQYF. The CDR3 region has the DNA TGTGCCAGCAGTGAAGAAAGCGGGGACGGGTTCCAGTACTTC. The rearrangement uses TRBV6-1 and TRBJ2-5; 7 bases align to TRBD2. In germline, CDR1 is MNHNS, CDR2 SASEGT. V lost 1 base to trimming and J lost 10 bases; unmatched junction nucleotides: 9. This CDR3 contains 14 residues.

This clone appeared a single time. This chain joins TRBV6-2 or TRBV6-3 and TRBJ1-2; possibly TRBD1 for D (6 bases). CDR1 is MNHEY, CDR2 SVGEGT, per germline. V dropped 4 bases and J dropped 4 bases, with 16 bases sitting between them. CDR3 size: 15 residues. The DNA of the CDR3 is TGTGCCAGCAGTTTTTCCGGAGGACAGTCCTATGGCTACACCTTC. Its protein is CASSFSGGQSYGYTF.

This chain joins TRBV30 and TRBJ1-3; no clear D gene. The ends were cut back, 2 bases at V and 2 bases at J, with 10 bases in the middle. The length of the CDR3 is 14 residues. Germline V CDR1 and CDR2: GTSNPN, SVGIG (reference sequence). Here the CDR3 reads CAWSRGNPGNTIYF. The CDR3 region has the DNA TGTGCCTGGAGTCGAGGGAATCCTGGAAACACCATATATTTT.

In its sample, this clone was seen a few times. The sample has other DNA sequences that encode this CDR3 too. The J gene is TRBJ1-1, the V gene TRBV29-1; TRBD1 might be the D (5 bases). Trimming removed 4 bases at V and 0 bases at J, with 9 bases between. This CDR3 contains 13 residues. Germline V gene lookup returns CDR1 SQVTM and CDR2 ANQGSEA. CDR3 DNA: TGCAGCGTTGGCGGGACCGTGAACACTGAAGCTTTCTTT. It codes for CSVGGTVNTEAFF.

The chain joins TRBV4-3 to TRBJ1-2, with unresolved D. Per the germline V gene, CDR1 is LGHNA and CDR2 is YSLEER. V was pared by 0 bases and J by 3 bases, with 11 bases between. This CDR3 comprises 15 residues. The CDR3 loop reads CASSQENFPDYGYTF. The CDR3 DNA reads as TGCGCCAGCAGCCAAGAGAATTTCCCGGACTATGGCTACACCTTC.

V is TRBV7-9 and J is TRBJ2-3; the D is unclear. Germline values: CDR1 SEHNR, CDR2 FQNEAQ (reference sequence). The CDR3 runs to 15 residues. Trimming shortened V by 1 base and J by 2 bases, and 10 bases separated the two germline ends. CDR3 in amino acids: CASSLGRADTDTQYF. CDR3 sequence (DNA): TGTGCCAGCAGCTTAGGTAGAGCTGACACAGATACGCAGTATTTT.

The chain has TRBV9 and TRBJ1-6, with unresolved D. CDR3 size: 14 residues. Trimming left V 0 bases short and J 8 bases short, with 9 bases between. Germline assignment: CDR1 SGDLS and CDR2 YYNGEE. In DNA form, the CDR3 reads TGTGCCAGCAGCGTAGGAGGGTTCGATTCACCCCTCCACTTT. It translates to CASSVGGFDSPLHF.

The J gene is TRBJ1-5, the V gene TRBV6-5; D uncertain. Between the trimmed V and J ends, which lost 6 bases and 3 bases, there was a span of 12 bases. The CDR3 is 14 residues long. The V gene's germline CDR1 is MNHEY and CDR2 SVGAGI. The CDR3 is CASSSQKANQPQHF. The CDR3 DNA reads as TGTGCCAGCAGCTCACAGAAGGCCAATCAGCCCCAGCATTTT.

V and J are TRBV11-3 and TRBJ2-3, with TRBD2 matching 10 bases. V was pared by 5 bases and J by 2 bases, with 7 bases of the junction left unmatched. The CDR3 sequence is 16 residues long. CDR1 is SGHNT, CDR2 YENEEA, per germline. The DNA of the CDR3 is TGTGCCAGCAGCCGTAGAGCGGGGGGGGCCACAGATACGCAGTATTTT. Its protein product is CASSRRAGGATDTQYF.

The CDR3 nucleotides read TGTGCCAGCTCAAAAGCGGGATTTGAGGAGACCCAGTACTTC. It encodes CASSKAGFEETQYF. This chain links TRBV18 with TRBJ2-5; 7 positions match TRBD2. The trim removed 5 bases at V and 5 bases at J, leaving 8 bases unmatched. The germline V gene has CDR1 KGHSH and CDR2 LQKENI. This CDR3 spans 14 amino acids.

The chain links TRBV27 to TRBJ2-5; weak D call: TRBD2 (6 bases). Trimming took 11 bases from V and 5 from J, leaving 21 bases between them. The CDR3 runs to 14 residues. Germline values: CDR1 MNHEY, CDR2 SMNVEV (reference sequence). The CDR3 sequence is CASPGRRGGETQYF. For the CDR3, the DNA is TGTGCCTCCCCGGGGCGGCGGGGTGGGGAGACCCAGTACTTC.

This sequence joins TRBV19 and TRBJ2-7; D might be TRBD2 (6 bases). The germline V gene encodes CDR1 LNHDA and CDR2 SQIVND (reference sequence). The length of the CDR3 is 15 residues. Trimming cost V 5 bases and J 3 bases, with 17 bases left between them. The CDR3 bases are TGTGCCAGTAGTGGGGGACTCAGATCCCTCTACGAGCAGTACTTC. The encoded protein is CASSGGLRSLYEQYF.

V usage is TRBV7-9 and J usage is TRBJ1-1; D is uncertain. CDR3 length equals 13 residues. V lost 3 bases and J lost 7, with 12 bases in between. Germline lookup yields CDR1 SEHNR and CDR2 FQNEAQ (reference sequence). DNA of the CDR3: TGTGCCAGCAGCTTGGGCGCTCTCGGTGAAGCTTTCTTT. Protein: CASSLGALGEAFF.

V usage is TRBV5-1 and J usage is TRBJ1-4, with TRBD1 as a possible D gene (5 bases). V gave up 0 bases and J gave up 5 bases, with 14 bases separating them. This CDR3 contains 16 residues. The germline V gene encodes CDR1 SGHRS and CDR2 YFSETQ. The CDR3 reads CASSLDSFGGNEKLFF. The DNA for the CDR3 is TGCGCCAGCAGCTTGGATTCTTTCGGGGGAAATGAAAAACTGTTTTTT. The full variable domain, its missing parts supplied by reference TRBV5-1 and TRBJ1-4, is KAGVTQTPRYLIKTRGQQVTLSCSPISGHRSVSWYQQTPGQGLQFLFEYFSETQRNKGNFPGRFSGRQFSNSRSEMNVSTLELGDSALYLCASSLDSFGGNEKLFFGSGTQLSVL.

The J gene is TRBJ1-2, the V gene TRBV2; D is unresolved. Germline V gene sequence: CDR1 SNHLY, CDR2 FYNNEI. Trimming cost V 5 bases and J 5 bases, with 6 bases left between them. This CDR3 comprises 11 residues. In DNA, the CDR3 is TGTGCCAGCAGTTCTCCTTATGGCTACACCTTC. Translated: CASSSPYGYTF.